The 21 T cell receptor beta chains reported below all come from one sample, sequenced in a study of blood T cell repertoires in COVID-19. Method: immunoSEQ multiplex PCR; TCRdb's copy keeps in-frame clones and lacks some. Found here are under 450,000 clones, around 83% of them singletons; the top ten hold less than 6%. The sample taken for sequencing was PBMCs or T cells enriched from blood (not recorded which). All receptors come from a woman aged 50 to 60 who had recovered from COVID-19.

The V gene is TRBV5-1, the J gene TRBJ2-3; 7 bases match TRBD1. V lost 0 bases to trimming and J lost 3 bases; unmatched junction nucleotides: 10. The germline CDR1 and CDR2 sequences are SGHRS and YFSETQ. The CDR3 spans 17 residues. The CDR3 coding sequence is TGCGCCAGCAGCTTGGCGACCGGGACAGTGAATACAGATACGCAGTATTTT. This sequence encodes CASSLATGTVNTDTQYF.

This clone appeared a few times. The V and J genes are TRBV30 and TRBJ1-6; D call uncertain. Germline values: CDR1 GTSNPN, CDR2 SVGIG (reference sequence). This CDR3 is built from 14 residues. V lost 0 bases to trimming and J lost 6 bases, with 9 bases between them. CDR3: CAWSVLEGNSPLHF. Written as DNA, the CDR3 is TGTGCCTGGAGTGTATTGGAGGGTAATTCACCCCTCCACTTT.

In this sample, this clone turned up once. This chain links TRBV4-2 with TRBJ1-4, with D possibly matching TRBD1 (6 bases). Germline CDR1 LGHNA, CDR2 YNFKEQ. This CDR3 region has 16 residues. Trimming took 1 base from V and 4 from J, leaving 13 bases between them. The CDR3 nucleotides read TGTGCCAGCAGCCAAGTCGGGCAGGGGATTAATGAAAAACTGTTTTTT. Its protein is CASSQVGQGINEKLFF.

The chain is built from TRBV9 and TRBJ1-1; D is unresolved. CDR1 SGDLS and CDR2 YYNGEE come from the germline V gene. The CDR3 totals 14 residues. Between the trimmed V and J ends, which lost 0 bases and 0 bases, there was a span of 6 bases. The CDR3 sequence: CASSVAQMNTEAFF. In nucleotides, the CDR3 is TGTGCCAGCAGCGTAGCGCAGATGAACACTGAAGCTTTCTTT.

The rearrangement joins TRBV7-6 to TRBJ2-1; perhaps TRBD2 as D (5 bases). The germline gives CDR1 SGHVS, CDR2 FNYEAQ. This CDR3 is 16 amino acids long. Trimming removed 4 bases from V and 0 bases from J, with 13 bases in between. DNA of the CDR3: TGTGCCAGCAGCTCAGACGGACTGCTCTCCTACAATGAGCAGTTCTTC. This encodes CASSSDGLLSYNEQFF.

This clone was seen just once. V and J are TRBV18 and TRBJ1-2; 9 bases fit TRBD1. Germline V gene sequence: CDR1 KGHSH, CDR2 LQKENI. The CDR3 spans 15 residues. With 3 bases clipped from V and 2 bases from J, the junction kept 4 bases outside the gene matches. Written as DNA, the CDR3 is TGTGCCAGCTCACCTGGGACAGGGCTCAACTATGGCTACACCTTC. It translates to CASSPGTGLNYGYTF.

The chain combines TRBV4-3 with TRBJ1-1; D is uncertain. Germline V gene sequence: CDR1 LGHNA, CDR2 YSLEER. CDR3 length equals 13 residues. The ends were cut back, 5 bases at V and 4 bases at J, with 11 bases in the middle. This CDR3 is CASSNLMATEAFF. In DNA, the CDR3 is TGCGCCAGCAGCAACCTTATGGCCACTGAAGCTTTCTTT.

This chain connects TRBV3-1 (or the pseudogene TRBV3-2) to TRBJ2-2; 7 bases are a match to TRBD1. Germline CDR1 is LGHDT and CDR2 is YNNKEL (reference sequence). The CDR3 runs to 16 residues. Trimming took 3 bases from V and 5 from J; bases not matched to a gene: 9. CDR3 protein: CASSQGTRGRTGELFF. As DNA, the CDR3 is TGTGCCAGCAGCCAGGGAACGAGGGGGCGGACCGGGGAGCTGTTTTTT.

The chain combines TRBV11-3 with TRBJ1-1; D is unresolved. The V end lost 3 bases, the J end lost 1 base, and 9 bases lay between the germline ends. Per germline, CDR1 SGHNT and CDR2 YENEEA. CDR3 length: 14 amino acids. The chain's CDR3 is CASSFLTGNTEAFF. DNA of the CDR3: TGTGCCAGCAGCTTCTTGACGGGGAACACTGAAGCTTTCTTT.

The chain recombines TRBV25-1 with TRBJ2-5, with 10 bases lining up with TRBD1. The V and J ends lost 6 bases and 2 bases, in that order; junction bases with no gene match: 6. CDR1 is MGHDK, CDR2 SYGVNS, per germline. The CDR3 runs to 15 residues. CDR3 coding DNA: TGTGCCAGCAGGGGACAGGGGAGTACTCAAGAGACCCAGTACTTC. It yields the protein CASRGQGSTQETQYF.

The rearrangement uses TRBV7-6 and TRBJ1-3, with 7 bases identical to TRBD1. The CDR3 runs to 16 residues. J gave up 0 bases and V 5 bases, and 7 bases lay outside the gene matches. The V gene's germline CDR1 is SGHVS and CDR2 FNYEAQ. DNA of the CDR3: TGTGCCAGCAGCGTTTCCGCAGGGGGCTCTGGAAACACCATATATTTT. It codes for CASSVSAGGSGNTIYF.

The chain couples TRBV7-2 to TRBJ2-3, with D possibly matching TRBD2 (5 bases). CDR3 size: 17 residues. The V end lost 2 bases, the J end lost 2 bases, and 17 bases lay between the germline ends. Germline V gives CDR1 SGHTA, CDR2 FQGNSA. The CDR3: CASSLSSGVAYTDTQYF. The CDR3 DNA reads TGTGCCAGCAGCTTATCATCCGGGGTAGCCTACACAGATACGCAGTATTTT.

This chain uses TRBV18 with TRBJ2-1; 10 nucleotides match TRBD2. After removal of 0 bases from V and 1 base from J, the junction contained 3 bases not matched to a gene. The germline gives CDR1 KGHSH, CDR2 LQKENI. This CDR3 has 17 residues. CDR3 bases: TGTGCCAGCTCACCACCAGCTAGCGGGGGTTCCTACAATGAGCAGTTCTTC. It is translated as CASSPPASGGSYNEQFF.

This rearrangement joins TRBV3-1 (or the pseudogene TRBV3-2) to TRBJ1-1; D perhaps matches TRBD1 (5 bases). Germline V gives CDR1 LGHDT, CDR2 YNNKEL (reference sequence). The V end lost 1 base, the J end lost 5 bases, and 14 bases lay between the germline ends. The CDR3 consists of 15 residues. CDR3 bases: TGTGCCAGCAGCCAAGTGGGGTTACGGGGGACTGAAGCTTTCTTT. It yields the protein CASSQVGLRGTEAFF.

The chain is built from TRBV5-1 and TRBJ1-1, with 9 positions matching TRBD1. The CDR3 runs to 15 residues. V lost 2 bases to trimming and J lost 1 base; unmatched junction nucleotides: 3. Germline CDR1 SGHRS, CDR2 YFSETQ. The CDR3 DNA sequence: TGCGCCAGCAGCTTACAGGGGGCGAAGAACACTGAAGCTTTCTTT. Its protein product is CASSLQGAKNTEAFF.

The V gene is TRBV18, the J gene TRBJ1-6; D uncertain. This CDR3 has 13 residues. Germline CDR1 is KGHSH and CDR2 is LQKENI. V lost 1 base and J lost 10, with 8 bases in between. CDR3 region: CASSPRAQSPLHF. As DNA, the CDR3 is TGTGCCAGCTCACCACGGGCTCAATCACCCCTCCACTTT.

The chain is built from TRBV6-5 and TRBJ1-2, with 9 bases fitting TRBD1. The CDR3 spans 14 residues. V gave up 6 bases and J gave up 2 bases; unmatched junction bases: 4. Germline V gives CDR1 MNHEY, CDR2 SVGAGI. CDR3: CASRIGQGNYGYTF. CDR3 DNA sequence: TGTGCCAGCAGAATCGGACAGGGGAACTATGGCTACACCTTC.

V and J are TRBV6-4 and TRBJ1-1; TRBD1 agrees at 7 bases. V lost 4 bases to trimming and J lost 8 bases; unmatched junction nucleotides: 25. This CDR3 contains 19 residues. Germline assignment: CDR1 MRHNA and CDR2 SNTAGT. In DNA form, the CDR3 reads TGTGCCAGCAGTGCAGACAGGGTCGATGGAACGATCGGACTTAACGAAGCTTTCTTT. Protein: CASSADRVDGTIGLNEAFF.

This clone appeared once. The chain employs TRBV5-1 and TRBJ2-2; TRBD1 matches 9 bases. V lost 2 bases, J lost 6 bases, and 5 bases stayed unmatched. Germline CDR1 and CDR2: SGHRS and YFSETQ. There are 15 residues in the CDR3. CDR3 loop: CASSFGTGQAGELFF. DNA for the CDR3: TGCGCCAGCAGCTTCGGGACAGGGCAGGCCGGGGAGCTGTTTTTT.

This sequence joins TRBV7-8 and TRBJ1-1, with 9 bases matching TRBD1. The ends lost 4 bases at V and 3 bases at J; junction bases unmatched: 9. The CDR3 has 16 residues. Germline V gives CDR1 SGHVS, CDR2 FQNEAQ. CDR3 nucleotides: TGTGCCAGCAGCTCTGGACAGGGGCGAATTGACACTGAAGCTTTCTTT. This encodes CASSSGQGRIDTEAFF.

This clone was seen once. This chain uses TRBV30 with TRBJ1-4, with 7 bases identical to TRBD1. The length of the CDR3 is 15 residues. Trimming cost V 2 bases and J 4 bases; bases outside gene matches: 7. Per the germline V gene, CDR1 is GTSNPN and CDR2 is SVGIG (reference sequence). Here the CDR3 reads CAWSSRGQFNEKLFF. The CDR3 DNA reads TGTGCCTGGAGTTCAAGGGGACAGTTTAATGAAAAACTGTTTTTT. Together with reference TRBV30 and TRBJ1-4, the CDR3 gives the full variable domain: SQTIHQWPATLVQPVGSPLSLECTVEGTSNPNLYWYRQAAGRGLQLLFYSVGIGQISSEVPQNLSASRPQDRQFILSSKKLLLSDSGFYLCAWSSRGQFNEKLFFGSGTQLSVL.